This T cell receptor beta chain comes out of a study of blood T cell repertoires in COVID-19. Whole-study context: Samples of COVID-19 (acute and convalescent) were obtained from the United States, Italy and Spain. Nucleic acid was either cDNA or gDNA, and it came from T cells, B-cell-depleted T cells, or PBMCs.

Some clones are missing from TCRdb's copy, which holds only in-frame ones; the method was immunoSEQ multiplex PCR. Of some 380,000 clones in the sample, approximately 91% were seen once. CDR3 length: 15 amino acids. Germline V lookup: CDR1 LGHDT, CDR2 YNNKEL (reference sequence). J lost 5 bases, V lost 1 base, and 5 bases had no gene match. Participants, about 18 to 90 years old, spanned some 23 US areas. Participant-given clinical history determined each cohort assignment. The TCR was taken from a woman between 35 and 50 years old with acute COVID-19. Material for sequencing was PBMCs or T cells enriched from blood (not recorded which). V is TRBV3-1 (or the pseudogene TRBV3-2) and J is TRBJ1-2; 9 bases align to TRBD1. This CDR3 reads CASSQAGQGEYGYTF. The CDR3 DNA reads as TGTGCCAGCAGCCAAGCGGGACAGGGAGAGTATGGCTACACCTTC.